This entry features one T cell receptor beta chain sequence. This record belongs to a study of blood T cell repertoires in COVID-19. Study in general: The United States, Italy and Spain supplied acute and convalescent COVID-19 samples. In each case, the material was cDNA or gDNA derived from T cells, B-cell-depleted T cells, or PBMCs.

The germline gives CDR1 SNHLY, CDR2 FYNNEI. The V gene lost 4 bases and the J gene lost 7 bases, with 23 bases spanning the gap. This CDR3 is 18 amino acids long. The authors' processing: The authors estimated nucleated cell counts from reference gene primer amplification. Using immunoSEQ multiplex PCR, the repertoire was profiled, and TCRdb retains in-frame clones only, with some absent. The DNA was the basis for D and trimming; V, J and clone size are from that table. Here the sample spans about 160,000 clones, 77% being singletons. This clonotype originated in a man in his 70s with acute or convalescent COVID-19. Sequencing was performed on peripheral blood. V and J are TRBV2 and TRBJ1-6, with D possibly being TRBD1 (5 bases). The CDR3 nucleotides read TGTGCCAGCAGTGGGGGATTGGGTGGAACAGGCGGCAATTCACCCCTCCACTTT. Translated, it gives CASSGGLGGTGGNSPLHF.